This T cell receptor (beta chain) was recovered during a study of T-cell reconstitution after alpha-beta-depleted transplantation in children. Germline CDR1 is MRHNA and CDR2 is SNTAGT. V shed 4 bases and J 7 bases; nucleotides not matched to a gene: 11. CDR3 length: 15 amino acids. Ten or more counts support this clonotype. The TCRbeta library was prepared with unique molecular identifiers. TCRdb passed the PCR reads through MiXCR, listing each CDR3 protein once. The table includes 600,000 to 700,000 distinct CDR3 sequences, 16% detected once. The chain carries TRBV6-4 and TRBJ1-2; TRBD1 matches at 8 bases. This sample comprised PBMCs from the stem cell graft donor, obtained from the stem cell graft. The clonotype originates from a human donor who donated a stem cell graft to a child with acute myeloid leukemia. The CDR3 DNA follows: TGTGCCAGCAGTGCCACCGGACAGGGAGTGTCTGGCTACACCTTC. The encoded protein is CASSATGQGVSGYTF.